Shown below are 8 T cell receptor beta chains from a single sample sequenced in a study of shared clonotypes between healthy human individuals. Assay used: immunoSEQ multiplex PCR; TCRdb lists only in-frame clones, some missing. The sample holds 550,000 to 800,000 clones, 90% seen once. Material for sequencing was memory CD8+ T cells from PBMCs. Subset specified: CD45RO+ cells pooled with CCR7-negative TemRA cells. All receptors come from a man between 18 and 29 years old in good health. Some clones in this sample may be carry-over from other donors' samples.

In the case of this clone: Other DNA sequences in this sample translate to the same CDR3. CDR3 in DNA: TGTGCCAGTAGTATTACGGGGTATAGCAATCAGCCCCAGCATTTT. Translation: CASSITGYSNQPQHF. The chain carries TRBV19 and TRBJ1-5; D gene uncertain. The CDR3 runs 15 residues. Germline CDR1 reads LNHDA; CDR2 reads SQIVND (reference sequence). The V and J ends lost 3 bases and 0 bases respectively, with 9 bases between them.

The gene calls are TRBV2 and TRBJ2-4; D is unclear. This CDR3 has 13 amino acids. Germline values: CDR1 SNHLY, CDR2 FYNNEI. Trimming left V 4 bases short and J 8 bases short, with 12 bases between. The CDR3 region has the DNA TGTGCCAGCAGTGCTCTATCTGGGGACATTCAGTACTTC. Its translation is CASSALSGDIQYF.

In this sample, this clone turned up once. The chain recombines TRBV27 with TRBJ2-7; D may be TRBD2 (6 bases). The CDR3 extends over 15 amino acids. Trimming removed 4 bases from V and 3 bases from J, with 16 bases in between. Germline V gene data show CDR1 as MNHEY and CDR2 as SMNVEV (reference sequence). For the CDR3, the DNA is TGTGCCAGCAGTTCCCCATGGGTGGGACTCTACGAGCAGTACTTC. Translation gives CASSSPWVGLYEQYF.

The chain has TRBV7-9 and TRBJ1-1; D is ambiguous. The CDR3 consists of 16 residues. V dropped 6 bases and J dropped 1 base, with 18 bases sitting between them. Germline CDR1 is SEHNR and CDR2 is FQNEAQ (reference sequence). The DNA for the CDR3 is TGTGCCAGCAGGTCCCCTCCGGGCAGCCCGAACACTGAAGCTTTCTTT. This sequence encodes CASRSPPGSPNTEAFF.

The chain links TRBV7-2 to TRBJ2-2, with 8 bases aligning to TRBD1. Germline V lookup: CDR1 SGHTA, CDR2 FQGNSA. The CDR3 contains 16 residues. V was pared by 4 bases and J by 8 bases, with 12 bases of the junction left unmatched. The CDR3 region is CASSSRTGPRAGELFF. CDR3 sequence (DNA): TGTGCCAGCAGCTCGAGGACAGGGCCGAGGGCGGGGGAGCTGTTTTTT. Variable domain in full (rest from reference TRBV7-2 and TRBJ2-2): GAGVSQSPSNKVTEKGKDVELRCDPISGHTALYWYRQSLGQGLEFLIYFQGNSAPDKSGLPSDRFSAERTGGSVSTLTIQRTQQEDSAVYLCASSSRTGPRAGELFFGEGSRLTVL.

The genes are TRBV5-5 and TRBJ2-7, with unresolved D. The CDR3 has 15 residues. The germline V and J ends were trimmed by 4 bases and 0 bases, with 14 bases remaining between them. From germline, CDR1 is SGHKS and CDR2 YYEKEE (reference sequence). Written as DNA, the CDR3 is TGTGCCAGCAGCGGAAACTGGATTACCTCCTACGAGCAGTACTTC. This sequence encodes CASSGNWITSYEQYF.

The chain joins TRBV5-6 to TRBJ2-5, with D tentatively TRBD1 (6 bases). The J call is in doubt because the DNA end fits TRBJ2-7 better. There are 15 residues in the CDR3. Germline loops: CDR1 SGHDT, CDR2 YYEEEE. CDR3 loop: CASSPPGQRPYEQYF. For the CDR3, the DNA is TGTGCCAGCAGCCCGCCAGGACAGAGACCCTACGAGCAGTACTTC.

This clone was counted only a few times. Other DNA variants within this sample encode the same CDR3. The chain carries TRBV15 and TRBJ2-1, with 8 bases that match TRBD2. Germline V gene sequence: CDR1 LNHNV, CDR2 YYDKDF (reference sequence). After removal of 1 base from V and 4 bases from J, the junction contained 3 bases not matched to a gene. The length of the CDR3 is 15 residues. The CDR3 DNA reads TGTGCCACCAGCAGAGTTCGGGAGGGGTACAATGAGCAGTTCTTC. Its translation: CATSRVREGYNEQFF.